This TCR beta chain is from a study of T-cell memory formation after mild COVID-19. Study-level results: The study detected some responding clones in pre-infection memory, suggesting cross-reactive memory joined.

Per germline, CDR1 PRHDT and CDR2 FYEKMQ (reference sequence). V was pared by 0 bases and J by 0 bases, with 15 bases between. The CDR3 loop spans 18 amino acids. This clonotype was observed at least ten times. The antigen remains undetermined. TCR alpha and TCR beta cDNA libraries carrying sample barcodes and UMIs were produced by 5'RACE using constant-segment primers. In TCRdb, the 5' RACE reads were re-called with MiXCR into one record per CDR3 protein. The sample has 250,000 to 350,000 distinct CDR3 sequences, around 19% seen once; the top ten hold around 21%. The genes are TRBV13 and TRBJ1-3; possible D gene TRBD1, 5 bases. The sequencing input was PBMCs or a T cell subset sorted from them (not recorded which). The sequence was collected from a man younger than 35 who had mild COVID-19 (a few samples of this study predate the infection). Cell type and time point are not known. For the CDR3, the DNA is TGTGCCAGCAGCTTAGGCCAGGGTTTGGAATACTCTGGAAACACCATATATTTT. Amino acid sequence: CASSLGQGLEYSGNTIYF.